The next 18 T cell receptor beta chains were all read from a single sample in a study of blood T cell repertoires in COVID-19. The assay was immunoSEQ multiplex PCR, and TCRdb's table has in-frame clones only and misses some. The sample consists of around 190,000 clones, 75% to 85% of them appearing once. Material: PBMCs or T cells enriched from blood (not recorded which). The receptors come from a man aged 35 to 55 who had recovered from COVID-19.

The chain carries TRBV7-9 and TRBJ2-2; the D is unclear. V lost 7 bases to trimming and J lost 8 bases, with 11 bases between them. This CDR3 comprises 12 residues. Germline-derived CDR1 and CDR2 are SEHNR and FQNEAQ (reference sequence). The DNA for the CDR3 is TGTGCCAGCAAAACCCCACAGGGGGAGCTGTTTTTT. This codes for CASKTPQGELFF.

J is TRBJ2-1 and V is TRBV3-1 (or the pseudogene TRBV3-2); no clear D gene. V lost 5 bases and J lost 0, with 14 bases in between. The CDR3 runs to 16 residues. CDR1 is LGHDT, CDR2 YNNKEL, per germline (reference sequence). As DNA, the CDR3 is TGTGCCAGCAGCTCAGATAATCCTAGCTCCTACAATGAGCAGTTCTTC. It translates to CASSSDNPSSYNEQFF.

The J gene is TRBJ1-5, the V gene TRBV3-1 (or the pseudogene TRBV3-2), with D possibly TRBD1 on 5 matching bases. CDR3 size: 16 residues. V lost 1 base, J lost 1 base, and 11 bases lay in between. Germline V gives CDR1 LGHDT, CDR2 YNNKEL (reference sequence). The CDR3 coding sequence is TGTGCCAGCAGCCAAGGATGGAGGGGAAGCAATCAGCCCCAGCATTTT. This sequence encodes CASSQGWRGSNQPQHF.

CDR3 in DNA: TGTGCCAGTAGTATAGGGACTAGCGGGGGTTCCTACAATGAGCAGTTCTTC. It specifies CASSIGTSGGSYNEQFF. The chain couples TRBV19 to TRBJ2-1; 13 nucleotides match TRBD2. Unmatched junction bases numbered 1, after V lost 1 base and J lost 1 base. The CDR3 consists of 17 residues. Germline assignment: CDR1 LNHDA and CDR2 SQIVND (reference sequence).

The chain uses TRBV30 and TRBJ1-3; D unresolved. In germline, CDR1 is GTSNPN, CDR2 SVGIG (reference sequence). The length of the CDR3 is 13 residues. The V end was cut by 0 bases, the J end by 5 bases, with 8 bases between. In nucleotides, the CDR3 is TGTGCCTGGAGTGTAAACTTGCGAAACACCATATATTTT. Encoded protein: CAWSVNLRNTIYF.

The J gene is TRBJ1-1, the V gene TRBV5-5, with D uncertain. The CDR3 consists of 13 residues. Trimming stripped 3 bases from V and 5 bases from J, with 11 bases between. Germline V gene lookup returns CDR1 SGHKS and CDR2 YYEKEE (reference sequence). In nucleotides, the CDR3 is TGTGCCAGCAGCTACGTTAGAGAAACTGAAGCTTTCTTT. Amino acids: CASSYVRETEAFF.

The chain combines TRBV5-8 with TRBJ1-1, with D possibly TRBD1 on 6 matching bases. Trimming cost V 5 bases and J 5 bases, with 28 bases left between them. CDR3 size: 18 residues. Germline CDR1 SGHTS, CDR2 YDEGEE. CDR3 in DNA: TGTGCCAGCAGTCCCTCCGCCGGGGGGCCCAGGTCGGGTACTGAAGCTTTCTTT. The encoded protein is CASSPSAGGPRSGTEAFF.

CDR3 protein: CASSLASSYNEQFF. The CDR3, as DNA: TGTGCCAGTAGCCTGGCTAGCTCCTACAATGAGCAGTTCTTC. The chain joins TRBV19 to TRBJ2-1; D is undetermined. CDR1 is LNHDA and CDR2 is SQIVND in the germline V gene (reference sequence). This CDR3 region has 14 residues. Trimming cost V 6 bases and J 0 bases, with 9 bases left between them.

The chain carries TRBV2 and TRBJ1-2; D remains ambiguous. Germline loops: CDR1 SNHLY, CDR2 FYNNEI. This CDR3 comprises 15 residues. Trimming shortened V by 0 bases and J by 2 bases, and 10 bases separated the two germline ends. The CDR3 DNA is TGTGCCAGCAGTGAAGCGTACGGTATCAACTATGGCTACACCTTC. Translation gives CASSEAYGINYGYTF. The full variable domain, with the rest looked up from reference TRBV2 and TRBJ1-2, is EPEVTQTPSHQVTQMGQEVILRCVPISNHLYFYWYRQILGQKVEFLVSFYNNEISEKSEIFDDQFSVERPDGSNFTLKIRSTKLEDSAMYFCASSEAYGINYGYTFGSGTRLTVV.

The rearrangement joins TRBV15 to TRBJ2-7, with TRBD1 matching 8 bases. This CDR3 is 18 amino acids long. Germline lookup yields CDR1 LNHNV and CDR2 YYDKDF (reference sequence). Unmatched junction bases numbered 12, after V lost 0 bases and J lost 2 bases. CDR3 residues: CATSRDRRSQGATYEQYF. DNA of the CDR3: TGTGCCACCAGCAGAGATCGTCGGAGCCAGGGGGCAACCTACGAGCAGTACTTC.

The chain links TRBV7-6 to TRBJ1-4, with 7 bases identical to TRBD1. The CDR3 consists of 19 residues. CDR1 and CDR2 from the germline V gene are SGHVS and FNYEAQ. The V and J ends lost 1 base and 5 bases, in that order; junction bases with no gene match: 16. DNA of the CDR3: TGTGCCAGCAGCTTAGTTCCCGCCCGGACAGGACTACTGAATGAAAAACTGTTTTTT. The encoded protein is CASSLVPARTGLLNEKLFF.

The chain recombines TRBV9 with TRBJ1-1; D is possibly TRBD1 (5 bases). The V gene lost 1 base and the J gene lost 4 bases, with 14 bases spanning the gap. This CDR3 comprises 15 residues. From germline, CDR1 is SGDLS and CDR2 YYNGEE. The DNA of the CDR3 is TGTGCCAGCAGCGTATCGGCAGGGCGCATCACTGAAGCTTTCTTT. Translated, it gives CASSVSAGRITEAFF.

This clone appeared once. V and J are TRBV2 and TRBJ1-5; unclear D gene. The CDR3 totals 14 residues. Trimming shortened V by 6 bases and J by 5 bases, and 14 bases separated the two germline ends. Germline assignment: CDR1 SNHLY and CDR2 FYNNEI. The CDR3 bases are TGTGCCAGCAGAGCCTACTCGGGAGATCAGCCCCAGCATTTT. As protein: CASRAYSGDQPQHF.

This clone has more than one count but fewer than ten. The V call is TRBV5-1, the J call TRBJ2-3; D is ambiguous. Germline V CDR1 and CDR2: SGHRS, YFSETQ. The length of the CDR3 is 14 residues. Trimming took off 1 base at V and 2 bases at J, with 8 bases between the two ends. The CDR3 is CASSLQALTDTQYF. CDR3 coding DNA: TGCGCCAGCAGCTTGCAGGCCCTCACAGATACGCAGTATTTT. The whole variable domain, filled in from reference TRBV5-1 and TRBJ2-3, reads KAGVTQTPRYLIKTRGQQVTLSCSPISGHRSVSWYQQTPGQGLQFLFEYFSETQRNKGNFPGRFSGRQFSNSRSEMNVSTLELGDSALYLCASSLQALTDTQYFGPGTRLTVL.

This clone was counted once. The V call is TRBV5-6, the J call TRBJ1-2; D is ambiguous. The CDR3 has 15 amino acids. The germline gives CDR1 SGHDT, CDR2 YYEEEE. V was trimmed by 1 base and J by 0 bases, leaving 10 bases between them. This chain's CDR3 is CASSLYVQTNYGYTF. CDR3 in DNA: TGTGCCAGCAGCTTGTATGTTCAGACTAACTATGGCTACACCTTC. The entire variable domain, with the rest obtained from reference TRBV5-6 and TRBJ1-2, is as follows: DAGVTQSPTHLIKTRGQQVTLRCSPKSGHDTVSWYQQALGQGPQFIFQYYEEEERQRGNFPDRFSGHQFPNYSSELNVNALLLGDSALYLCASSLYVQTNYGYTFGSGTRLTVV.

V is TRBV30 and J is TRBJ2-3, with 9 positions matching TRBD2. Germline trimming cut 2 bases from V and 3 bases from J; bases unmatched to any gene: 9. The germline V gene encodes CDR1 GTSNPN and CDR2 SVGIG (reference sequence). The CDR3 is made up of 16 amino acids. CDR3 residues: CAWSSLTSGPTDTQYF. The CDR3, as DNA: TGTGCCTGGAGTTCTCTGACTAGCGGCCCGACAGATACGCAGTATTTT. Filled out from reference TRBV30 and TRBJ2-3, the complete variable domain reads SQTIHQWPATLVQPVGSPLSLECTVEGTSNPNLYWYRQAAGRGLQLLFYSVGIGQISSEVPQNLSASRPQDRQFILSSKKLLLSDSGFYLCAWSSLTSGPTDTQYFGPGTRLTVL.

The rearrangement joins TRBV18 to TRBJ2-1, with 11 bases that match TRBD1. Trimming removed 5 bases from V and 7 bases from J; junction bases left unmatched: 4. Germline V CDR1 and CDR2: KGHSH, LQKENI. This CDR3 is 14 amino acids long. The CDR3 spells CASSTGQGANEQFF. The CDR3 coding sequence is TGTGCCAGCTCAACCGGACAGGGGGCGAATGAGCAGTTCTTC.

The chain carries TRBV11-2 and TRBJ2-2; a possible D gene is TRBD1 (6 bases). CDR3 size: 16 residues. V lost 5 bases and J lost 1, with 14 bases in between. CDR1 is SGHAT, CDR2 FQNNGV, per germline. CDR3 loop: CASSHAGTRNTGELFF. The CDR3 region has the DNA TGTGCCAGCAGCCACGCCGGGACAAGGAACACCGGGGAGCTGTTTTTT.